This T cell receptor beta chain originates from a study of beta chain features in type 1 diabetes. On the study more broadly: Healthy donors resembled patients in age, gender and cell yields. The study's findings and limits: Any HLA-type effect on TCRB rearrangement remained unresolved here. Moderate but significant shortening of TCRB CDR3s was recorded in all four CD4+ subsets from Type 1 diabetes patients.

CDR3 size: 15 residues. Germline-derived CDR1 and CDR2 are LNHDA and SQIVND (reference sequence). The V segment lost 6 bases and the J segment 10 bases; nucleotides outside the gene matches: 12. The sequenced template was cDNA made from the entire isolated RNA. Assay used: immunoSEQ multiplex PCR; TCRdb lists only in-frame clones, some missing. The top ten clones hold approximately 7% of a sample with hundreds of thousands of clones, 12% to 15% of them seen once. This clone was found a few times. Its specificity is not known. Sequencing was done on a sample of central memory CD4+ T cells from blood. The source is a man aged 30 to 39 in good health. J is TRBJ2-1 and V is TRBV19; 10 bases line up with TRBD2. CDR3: CASSIKVAGGNEQFF. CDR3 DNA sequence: TGTGCCAGTAGCATAAAGGTAGCGGGAGGTAACGAGCAGTTCTTC. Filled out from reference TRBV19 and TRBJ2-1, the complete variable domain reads DGGITQSPKYLFRKEGQNVTLSCEQNLNHDAMYWYRQDPGQGLRLIYYSQIVNDFQKGDIAEGYSVSREKKESFPLTVTSAQKNPTAFYLCASSIKVAGGNEQFFGPGTRLTVL.